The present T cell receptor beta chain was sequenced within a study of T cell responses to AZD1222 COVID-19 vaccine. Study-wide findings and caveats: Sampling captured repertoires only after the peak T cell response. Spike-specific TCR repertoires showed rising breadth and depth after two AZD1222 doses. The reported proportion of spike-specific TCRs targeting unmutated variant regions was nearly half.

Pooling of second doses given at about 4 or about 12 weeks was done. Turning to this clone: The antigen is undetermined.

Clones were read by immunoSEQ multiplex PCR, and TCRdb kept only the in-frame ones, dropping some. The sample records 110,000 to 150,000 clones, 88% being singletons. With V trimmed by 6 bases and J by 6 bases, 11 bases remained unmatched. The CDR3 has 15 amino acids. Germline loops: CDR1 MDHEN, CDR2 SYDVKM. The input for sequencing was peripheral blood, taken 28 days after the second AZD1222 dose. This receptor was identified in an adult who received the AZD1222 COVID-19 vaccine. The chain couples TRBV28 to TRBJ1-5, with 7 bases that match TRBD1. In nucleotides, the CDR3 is TGTGCCAGCAGCGAACAGGGGACGGCGGCTCAGCCCCAGCATTTT. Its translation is CASSEQGTAAQPQHF.